These 20 T cell receptor beta chains were all obtained from the same sample, sequenced in a study of T cells in women clearing cervical HPV infection. Using immunoSEQ multiplex PCR, the repertoire was profiled, and TCRdb retains in-frame clones only, with some absent. This repertoire includes 48,000 or so clones. Sequencing was carried out using blood buffy coat. These TCRs come from a woman aged 18-70 years with a cervical HPV16 infection that either progressed to CIN3+ or cleared (not recorded which).

Regarding this clone: The DNA ends 3 residues before the CDR3 does, and the rest of the CDR3 is filled in from the germline J gene. V is TRBV29-1 and J is TRBJ2-7, with TRBD2 matching 7 bases. The germline gives CDR1 SQVTM, CDR2 ANQGSEA. Germline trimming cut 7 bases from V and 2 bases from J; bases unmatched to any gene: 5. The CDR3 is 12 residues long. CDR3 sequence: CSARDYPYEQYF. CDR3 DNA, as far as it was read: TGCAGCGCACGGGACTACCCCTACGAG.

Points on this clone: The CDR3 end is not reached by the read, which stops 3 residues before it; the germline J gene fills it in. The genes are TRBV14 and TRBJ1-2; a possible D gene is TRBD1 (5 bases). The CDR3 is made up of 15 amino acids. V lost 2 bases and J lost 2, with 12 bases in between. Germline V gene data show CDR1 as SGHDN and CDR2 as FVKESK. CDR3 DNA (partial): TGTGCCAGCAGCCAAATACGGGGGGTAAACTATGGC. Its translation is CASSQIRGVNYG. The full-length CDR3 reads as CASSQIRGVNYGYTF.

On this clone: The observed sequence ends 3 residues before the CDR3 terminus, with the missing tail filled in from the germline J gene. This chain connects TRBV6-1 to TRBJ1-1; tentatively, D is TRBD1 (5 bases). Trimming removed 4 bases at V and 3 bases at J, with 12 bases between. CDR3 size: 14 residues. Per germline, CDR1 MNHNS and CDR2 SASEGT. CDR3 residues: CASSALRGDTEAFF. CDR3 DNA, as far as it was read: TGTGCCAGCAGTGCACTCCGGGGGGACACTGAA.

As to this clone: The read halts 3 residues ahead of the CDR3 end, with the missing end drawn from the germline J gene. V is TRBV20-1 and J is TRBJ1-6; D uncertain. Germline V gene lookup returns CDR1 DFQATT and CDR2 SNEGSKA (reference sequence). This CDR3 has 15 residues. Trimming took off 4 bases at V and 9 bases at J, with 19 bases between the two ends. CDR3 sequence: CSAKSAAGAFSPLHF. CDR3 DNA, as far as it was read: TGCAGTGCTAAGAGTGCAGCAGGTGCCTTTTCACCC.

CDR3 residues: CASSSHAGVVHEQYF. Incomplete CDR3 DNA: TGTGCCAGCAGCTCCCATGCCGGGGTTGTCCACGAG. The chain recombines TRBV7-9 with TRBJ2-7; possible D gene TRBD2, 5 bases. The sequence runs out 3 residues before the end of the CDR3; the remainder is reconstructed from the germline J gene. V was shortened by 4 bases and J by 5 bases, with 18 bases between the two germline ends. The germline V gene encodes CDR1 SEHNR and CDR2 FQNEAQ (reference sequence). CDR3 length: 15 amino acids. Complete variable domain (other parts from reference TRBV7-9 and TRBJ2-7): DTGVSQNPRHKITKRGQNVTFRCDPISEHNRLYWYRQTLGQGPEFLTYFQNEAQLEKSRLLSDRFSAERPKGSFSTLEIQRTEQGDSAMYLCASSSHAGVVHEQYFGPGTRLTVT.

To note about this clone: The CDR3 end lies 3 residues beyond the end of the read and is filled in from the germline J gene. The V call is TRBV20-1, the J call TRBJ2-7; tentatively, D is TRBD1 (5 bases). The CDR3 length is 16 residues. The V gene's germline CDR1 is DFQATT and CDR2 SNEGSKA (reference sequence). V was clipped by 5 bases and J by 3 bases, with 23 bases between them. The part of the CDR3 DNA that was read is TGCAGTGCTTGGGCAGGGTGGGATCGTTCTGGCTACGAG. It translates to CSAWAGWDRSGYE. The full CDR3 protein is CSAWAGWDRSGYEQYF.

Points on this clone: The read halts 3 residues ahead of the CDR3 end, with the missing end drawn from the germline J gene. The genes are TRBV5-1 and TRBJ2-1; 9 bases align to TRBD1. The CDR3 extends over 15 amino acids. Germline CDR1 is SGHRS and CDR2 is YFSETQ. V dropped 0 bases and J dropped 5; count of bases not matched to a gene: 3. The CDR3 protein is CASSLEGQGNNEQFF. CDR3 DNA (partial): TGCGCCAGCAGCTTGGAAGGACAGGGGAACAATGAG.

On this clone itself: Read coverage stops 3 residues before the CDR3 terminus; the germline J gene supplies the remainder. This sequence joins TRBV29-1 and TRBJ2-5, with TRBD2 matching 7 bases. This CDR3 is 14 amino acids long. Losses at the gene ends were 3 bases for V and 4 bases for J; bases not matched to a gene: 8. Germline V gene data show CDR1 as SQVTM and CDR2 as ANQGSEA. The covered CDR3 bases are TGCAGCGTTGATCAGGGAGGGGTGGTAGAGACC. This codes for CSVDQGGVVET. Given in full, the CDR3 is CSVDQGGVVETQYF.

To note about this clone: The sequence runs out 3 residues before the end of the CDR3; the remainder is reconstructed from the germline J gene. This chain links TRBV12-3 or TRBV12-4 with TRBJ2-5; TRBD2 might be the D (6 bases). V was trimmed by 8 bases and J by 5 bases, leaving 15 bases between them. The CDR3 sequence is 13 residues long. The CDR3 DNA, read in part, is TGTGCCAGCCGTGTGGGGCTAGCGGAGACC. It codes for CASRVGLAET. The full CDR3 sequence reads CASRVGLAETQYF.

Remarks on this clone: Read data end 3 residues before the CDR3 end; the end is taken from the germline J gene. V is TRBV6-2 or TRBV6-3 and J is TRBJ1-5; TRBD1 matches at 8 bases. Germline V gives CDR1 MNHEY, CDR2 SVGEGT. CDR3 length equals 14 residues. V lost 4 bases and J lost 2; bases outside the gene matches: 1. The sequenced part of the CDR3 DNA is TGTGCCAGCAGTTTGACAGGGGGCAATCAGCCC. Translation: CASSLTGGNQP. The CDR3, in full, reads CASSLTGGNQPQHF.

Comments on this clone: The sequenced fragment ends 3 residues before the CDR3 boundary, so the rest is inferred from the germline J gene. The chain carries TRBV20-1 and TRBJ1-2, with D tentatively TRBD1 (6 bases). Germline V lookup: CDR1 DFQATT, CDR2 SNEGSKA (reference sequence). Trimming shortened V by 0 bases and J by 6 bases, and 14 bases separated the two germline ends. This CDR3 spans 14 amino acids. The CDR3 sequence: CSARDEGEEDGYTF. CDR3 DNA, as far as it was read: TGCAGTGCTAGAGATGAGGGGGAGGAGGATGGC.

Comments on this clone: From the germline J gene comes the end of the CDR3, since the read stops 3 residues before it. J is TRBJ2-1 and V is TRBV27; TRBD1 might be the D (6 bases). From germline, CDR1 is MNHEY and CDR2 SMNVEV (reference sequence). Trimming took 2 bases from V and 5 from J, leaving 10 bases between them. The CDR3 is 14 residues long. The covered CDR3 bases are TGTGCCAGCAGTTTACGAGGGGGACACAATGAG. Its protein is CASSLRGGHNE. The complete CDR3 sequence is CASSLRGGHNEQFF.

Turning to this clone: The read ends 3 residues before the CDR3 terminus; that terminus is restored from the germline J gene. The V and J genes are TRBV20-1 and TRBJ1-5; the match to TRBD1 covers 8 bases. Losses at the gene ends were 7 bases for V and 5 bases for J; bases not matched to a gene: 10. The CDR3 totals 14 residues. Per germline, CDR1 DFQATT and CDR2 SNEGSKA (reference sequence). CDR3 DNA, as far as it was read: TGCAGTGTCCCGGACAGGGAGACCCATCAGCCC. It encodes CSVPDRETHQP. The whole CDR3 reads CSVPDRETHQPQHF.

In the case of this clone: The DNA ends 3 residues before the CDR3 does, and the rest of the CDR3 is filled in from the germline J gene. The chain employs TRBV28 and TRBJ1-3; possibly TRBD1 for D (5 bases). There are 13 residues in the CDR3. Trimming took 10 bases from V and 4 from J, leaving 14 bases between them. Germline CDR1 is MDHEN and CDR2 is SYDVKM. The sequenced part of the CDR3 DNA is TGTGCCATTACACAGGAAAAAGGAAACACC. This codes for CAITQEKGNT. The entire CDR3 sequence reads CAITQEKGNTIYF. The full variable domain, rest sourced from reference TRBV28 and TRBJ1-3, is DVKVTQSSRYLVKRTGEKVFLECVQDMDHENMFWYRQDPGLGLRLIYFSYDVKMKEKGDIPEGYSVSREKKERFSLILESASTNQTSMYLCAITQEKGNTIYFGEGSWLTVV.

Regarding this clone: The read terminates 3 residues before the CDR3 end, so the remaining end is supplied by the germline J gene. The gene calls are TRBV6-1 and TRBJ1-5; no definite D call. The CDR3 has 13 residues. CDR1 and CDR2 (germline): MNHNS, SASEGT. The V gene lost 0 bases and the J gene lost 9 bases, with 9 bases spanning the gap. The CDR3 reads CASSEAPVWPQHF. Incomplete CDR3 DNA: TGTGCCAGCAGTGAAGCCCCCGTCTGGCCC.

In regard to this clone: Read sequence stops 3 residues before the CDR3 end, and the germline J gene provides the missing end. The rearrangement links TRBV13 to TRBJ2-5; possible D gene TRBD1, 10 bases. From germline, CDR1 is PRHDT and CDR2 FYEKMQ (reference sequence). Trimming removed 6 bases from V and 2 bases from J, with 25 bases in between. The CDR3 totals 18 residues. This chain's CDR3 is CASRTGGMRGGRQETQYF. The sequenced part of the CDR3 DNA is TGTGCCAGCAGGACAGGGGGCATGCGGGGGGGCCGGCAAGAGACC.

Regarding this clone: Sequencing ends 3 residues short of the CDR3 end; the germline J gene provides the rest. The chain combines TRBV5-1 with TRBJ2-5; 8 bases align to TRBD1. Germline loops: CDR1 SGHRS, CDR2 YFSETQ. The CDR3 is made up of 14 amino acids. The J segment lost 5 bases and the V segment lost 3 bases, leaving 6 bases of the junction unmatched. This chain's CDR3 is CASSSTGALETQYF. The DNA read from the CDR3 is TGCGCCAGCAGCTCGACAGGGGCCCTGGAGACC.

With respect to this clone: The read comes to an end 3 residues before the CDR3 does, leaving the germline J gene to fill in the end. The chain combines TRBV18 with TRBJ1-1; D gene unclear. CDR3 size: 13 residues. V lost 1 base and J 2 bases, leaving 5 bases between the germline ends. Germline-derived CDR1 and CDR2 are KGHSH and LQKENI. The part of the CDR3 DNA that was read is TGTGCCAGCTCACCACTCTCTAACACTGAA. Residues: CASSPLSNTE. The CDR3 in full is CASSPLSNTEAFF.

Incomplete CDR3 DNA: TGTGCCAGCAGCTTAGCGCGGGACTCAATCTCCTACGAG. Translating gives CASSLARDSISYE. The full CDR3 reads CASSLARDSISYEQYF. V is TRBV7-6 and J is TRBJ2-7; TRBD2 might be the D (6 bases). Coverage ceases 3 residues before the CDR3 finishes, and the germline J gene fills in the end. V was trimmed by 0 bases and J by 0 bases, leaving 12 bases between them. The CDR3 contains 16 residues. Germline V gives CDR1 SGHVS, CDR2 FNYEAQ.

CDR3 bases read: TGTGCCACCGGAACAGGGGATGAAAATGAG. This encodes CATGTGDENE. The CDR3 in its entirety is CATGTGDENEQFF. V is TRBV5-4 and J is TRBJ2-1; 7 bases agree with TRBD1. Sequencing ends 3 residues short of the CDR3 end; the germline J gene provides the rest. CDR1 is SGHNT and CDR2 is YYREEE in the germline V gene (reference sequence). The V and J ends lost 9 bases and 7 bases, in that order; junction bases with no gene match: 10. This CDR3 comprises 13 residues.